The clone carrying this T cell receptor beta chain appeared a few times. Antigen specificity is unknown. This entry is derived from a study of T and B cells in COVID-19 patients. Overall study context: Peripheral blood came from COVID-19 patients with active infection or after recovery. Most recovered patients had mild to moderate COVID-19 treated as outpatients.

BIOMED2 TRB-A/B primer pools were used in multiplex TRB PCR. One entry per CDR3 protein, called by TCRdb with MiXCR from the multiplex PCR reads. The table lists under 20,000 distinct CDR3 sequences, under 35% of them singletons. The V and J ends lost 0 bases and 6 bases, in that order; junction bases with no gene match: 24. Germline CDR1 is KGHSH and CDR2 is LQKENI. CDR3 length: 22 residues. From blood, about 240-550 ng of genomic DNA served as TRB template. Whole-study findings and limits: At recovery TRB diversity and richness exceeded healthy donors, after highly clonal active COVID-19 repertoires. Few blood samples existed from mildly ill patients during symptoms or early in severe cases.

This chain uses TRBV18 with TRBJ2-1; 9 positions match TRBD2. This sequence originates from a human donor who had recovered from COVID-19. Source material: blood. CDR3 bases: TGTGCCAGCTCACCACCGACCCCCCAGCGGGGGGTCCCCCATAATTCTCGCAATGAGCAGTTCTTC. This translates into CASSPPTPQRGVPHNSRNEQFF.